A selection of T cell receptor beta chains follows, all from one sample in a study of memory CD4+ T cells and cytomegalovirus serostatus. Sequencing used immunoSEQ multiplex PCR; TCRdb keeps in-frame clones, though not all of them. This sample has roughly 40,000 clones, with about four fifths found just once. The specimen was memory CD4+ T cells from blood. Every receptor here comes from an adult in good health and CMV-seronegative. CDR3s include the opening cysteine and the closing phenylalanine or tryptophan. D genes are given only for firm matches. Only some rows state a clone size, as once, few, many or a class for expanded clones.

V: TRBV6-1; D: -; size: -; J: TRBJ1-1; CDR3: CATSRMNTEAFF; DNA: TGTGCCACCTCTCGGATGAACACTGAAGCTTTCTTT
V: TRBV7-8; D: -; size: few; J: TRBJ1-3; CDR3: CASSLLGTGGNTIYF; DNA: TGTGCCAGCAGCTTATTAGGAACAGGGGGAAACACCATATATTTT
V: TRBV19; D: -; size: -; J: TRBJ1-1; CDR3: CASSYRVDTEAFF; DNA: TGTGCCAGTAGCTACAGGGTGGACACTGAAGCTTTCTTT
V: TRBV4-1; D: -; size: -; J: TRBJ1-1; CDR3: CASSQVGRLLNTEAFF; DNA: TGCGCCAGCAGCCAAGTGGGCAGACTCCTGAACACTGAAGCTTTCTTT
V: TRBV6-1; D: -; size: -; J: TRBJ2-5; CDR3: CASSEQGYRLGETQYF; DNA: TGTGCCAGCAGTGAACAAGGGTATAGGCTTGGAGAGACCCAGTACTTC
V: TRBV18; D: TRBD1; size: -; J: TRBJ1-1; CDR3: CASSPNQGGNTEAFF; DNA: TGTGCCAGCTCACCGAACCAGGGGGGGAACACTGAAGCTTTCTTT
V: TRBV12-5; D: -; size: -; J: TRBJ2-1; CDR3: CASGFGTEQFF; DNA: TGTGCTAGTGGTTTCGGCACTGAGCAGTTCTTC
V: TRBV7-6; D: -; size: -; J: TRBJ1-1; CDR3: CASSFSSGGRTEAFF; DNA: TGTGCCAGCAGCTTTAGTTCCGGGGGCAGGACTGAAGCTTTCTTT
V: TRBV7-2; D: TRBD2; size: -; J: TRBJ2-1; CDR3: CASSTNSGAFREQFF; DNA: TGTGCCAGCAGCACCAATAGCGGGGCCTTCAGGGAGCAGTTCTTC
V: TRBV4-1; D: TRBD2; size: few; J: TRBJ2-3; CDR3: CASSQLAGSTDTQYF; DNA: TGCGCCAGCAGCCAGCTAGCGGGGTCCACAGATACGCAGTATTTT
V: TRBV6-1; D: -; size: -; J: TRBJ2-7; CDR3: CASSEGLLSYEQYF; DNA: TGTGCCAGCAGTGAAGGACTACTTTCCTACGAGCAGTACTTC
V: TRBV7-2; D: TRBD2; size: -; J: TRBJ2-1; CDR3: CASSLAASGSGRYNEQFF; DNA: TGTGCCAGCAGCTTAGCGGCTAGCGGGAGTGGTAGATACAATGAGCAGTTCTTC
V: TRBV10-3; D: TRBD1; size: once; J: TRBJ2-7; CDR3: CAISGSTGGTYEQYF; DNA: TGTGCCATCAGTGGTTCGACAGGGGGGACCTACGAGCAGTACTTC
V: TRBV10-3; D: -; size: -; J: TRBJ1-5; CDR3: CAISDPGSNNQPQHF; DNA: TGTGCCATCAGTGACCCAGGGTCAAACAATCAGCCCCAGCATTTT
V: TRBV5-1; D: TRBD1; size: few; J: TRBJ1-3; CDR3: CASSPTGGSSGNTIYF; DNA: TGCGCCAGCAGCCCTACAGGGGGAAGCTCTGGAAACACCATATATTTT
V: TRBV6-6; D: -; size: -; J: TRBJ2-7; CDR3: CASSYRDGGFEQYF; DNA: TGTGCCAGCAGTTACAGGGACGGGGGATTCGAGCAGTACTTC
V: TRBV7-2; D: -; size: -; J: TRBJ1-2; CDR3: CASSQGRFYGYTF; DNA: TGTGCCAGCAGTCAGGGACGGTTCTATGGCTACACCTTC
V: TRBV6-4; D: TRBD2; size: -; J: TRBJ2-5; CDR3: CASSEELASETQYF; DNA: TGTGCCAGCAGCGAGGAACTAGCGTCCGAGACCCAGTACTTC
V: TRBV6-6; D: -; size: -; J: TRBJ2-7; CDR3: CASSLGNSYEQYF; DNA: TGTGCCAGCAGTTTGGGTAACTCCTACGAGCAGTACTTC
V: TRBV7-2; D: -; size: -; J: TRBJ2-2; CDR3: CASSLAGGSAGELFF; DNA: TGTGCCAGCAGCTTAGCAGGAGGGAGCGCCGGGGAGCTGTTTTTT
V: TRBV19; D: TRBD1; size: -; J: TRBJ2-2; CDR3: CASSLRQGLNTGELFF; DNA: TGTGCCAGTAGCCTTAGACAGGGATTGAACACCGGGGAGCTGTTTTTT
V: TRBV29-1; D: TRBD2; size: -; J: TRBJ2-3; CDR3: CSAPGTSGSLVTDTQYF; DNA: TGCAGCGCCCCCGGGACTAGCGGGAGTTTAGTCACAGATACGCAGTATTTT
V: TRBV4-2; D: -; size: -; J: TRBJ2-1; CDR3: CASSQLGTPHPNEQFF; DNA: TGTGCCAGCAGCCAACTCGGGACACCACACCCTAATGAGCAGTTCTTC
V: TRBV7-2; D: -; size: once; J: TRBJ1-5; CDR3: CASSFSGPNQPQHF; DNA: TGTGCCAGCAGCTTTTCCGGCCCCAATCAGCCCCAGCATTTT
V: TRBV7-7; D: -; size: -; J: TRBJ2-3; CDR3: CASSFGLIDTQYF; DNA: TGTGCCAGCAGCTTCGGACTGATCGATACGCAGTATTTT
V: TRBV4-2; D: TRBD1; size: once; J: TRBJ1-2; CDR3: CASSQDGQTGDYGYTF; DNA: TGTGCCAGCAGCCAAGACGGGCAAACAGGGGACTATGGCTACACCTTC
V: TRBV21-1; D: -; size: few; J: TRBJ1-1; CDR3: CASSKDGEAFF; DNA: TGTGCCAGCAGCAAAGATGGTGAAGCTTTCTTT
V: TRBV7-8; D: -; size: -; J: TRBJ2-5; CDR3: CASSPGSAQETQYF; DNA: TGTGCCAGCAGCCCCGGGAGCGCTCAAGAGACCCAGTACTTC
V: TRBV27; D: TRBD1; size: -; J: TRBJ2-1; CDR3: CASSSLKTGGIYNEQFF; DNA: TGTGCCAGCAGTTCCCTTAAGACAGGGGGTATCTACAATGAGCAGTTCTTC
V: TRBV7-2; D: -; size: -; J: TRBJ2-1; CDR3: CASSSRGVSSYNEQFF; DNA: TGTGCCAGCAGCTCTCGCGGGGTGAGCTCCTACAATGAGCAGTTCTTC
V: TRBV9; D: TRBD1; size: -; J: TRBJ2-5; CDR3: CASSVRDSQETQYF; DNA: TGTGCCAGCAGCGTTCGGGACAGCCAAGAGACCCAGTACTTC
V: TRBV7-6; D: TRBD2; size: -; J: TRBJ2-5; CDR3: CASSPLPGLAGETQYF; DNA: TGTGCCAGCAGCCCCCTTCCGGGACTAGCGGGAGAGACCCAGTACTTC
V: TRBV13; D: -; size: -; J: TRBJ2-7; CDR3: CASSLNRGSYEQYF; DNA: TGTGCCAGCAGCTTAAACAGAGGCTCCTACGAGCAGTACTTC
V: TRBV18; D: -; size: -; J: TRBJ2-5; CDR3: CASSPPGVQETQYF; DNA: TGTGCCAGCTCACCACCGGGGGTACAAGAGACCCAGTACTTC
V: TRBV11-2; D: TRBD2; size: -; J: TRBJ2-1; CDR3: CASSALAGGLGNEQFF; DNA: TGTGCCAGCAGCGCCTTAGCGGGAGGTCTAGGCAATGAGCAGTTCTTC
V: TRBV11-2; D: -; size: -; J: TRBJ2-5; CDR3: CASSSHGRQETQYF; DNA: TGTGCCAGCAGCTCTCACGGGAGACAAGAGACCCAGTACTTC
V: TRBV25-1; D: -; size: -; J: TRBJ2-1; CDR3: CASISGGHEQFF; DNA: TGTGCCAGCATTTCAGGAGGGCATGAGCAGTTCTTC
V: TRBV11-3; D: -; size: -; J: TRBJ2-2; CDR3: CASSLRYGTQNTGELFF; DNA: TGTGCCAGCAGCTTGCGGTACGGGACACAGAACACCGGGGAGCTGTTTTTT
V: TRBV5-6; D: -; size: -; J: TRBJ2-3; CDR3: CASSLVQGNTDTQYF; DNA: TGTGCCAGCAGCTTGGTCCAGGGTAACACAGATACGCAGTATTTT
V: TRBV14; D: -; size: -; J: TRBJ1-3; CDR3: CASSRNSGNTIYF; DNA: TGTGCCAGCAGCCGGAACTCTGGAAACACCATATATTTT
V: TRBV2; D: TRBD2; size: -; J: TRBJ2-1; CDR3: CASTLILAGIGNEQFF; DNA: TGTGCCAGCACCTTGATTCTAGCGGGCATAGGCAATGAGCAGTTCTTC
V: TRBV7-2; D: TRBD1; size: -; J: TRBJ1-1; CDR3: CASSKNRGRITEAFF; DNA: TGTGCCAGCAGCAAAAACAGGGGGCGGATCACTGAAGCTTTCTTT
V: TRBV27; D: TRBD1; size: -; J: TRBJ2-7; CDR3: CASSPRTGHGQYF; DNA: TGTGCCAGCAGTCCCCGGACAGGGCATGGGCAGTACTTC
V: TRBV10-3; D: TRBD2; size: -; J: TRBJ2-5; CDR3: CAISESGNGLAGSQETQYF; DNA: TGTGCCATCAGTGAGTCCGGTAATGGACTAGCGGGGTCCCAAGAGACCCAGTACTTC
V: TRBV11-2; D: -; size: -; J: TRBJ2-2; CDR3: CASTLLRASAGELFF; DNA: TGTGCCAGCACCCTTCTGAGGGCCTCGGCCGGGGAGCTGTTTTTT
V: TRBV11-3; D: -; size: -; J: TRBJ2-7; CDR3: CASRIAGHYEQYF; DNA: TGTGCCAGCAGAATTGCGGGCCACTACGAGCAGTACTTC
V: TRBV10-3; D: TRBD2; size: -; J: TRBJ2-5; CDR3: CAISVGDSASGETQYF; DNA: TGTGCCATCAGTGTAGGGGACTCGGCTAGCGGAGAGACCCAGTACTTC
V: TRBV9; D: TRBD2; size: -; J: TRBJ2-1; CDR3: CASSVGGTSVNEQFF; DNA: TGTGCCAGCAGCGTGGGGGGGACTAGCGTCAATGAGCAGTTCTTC
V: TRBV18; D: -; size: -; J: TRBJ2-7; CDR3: CASSPGLPPNEQYF; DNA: TGTGCCAGCTCACCAGGGTTACCCCCCAACGAGCAGTACTTC
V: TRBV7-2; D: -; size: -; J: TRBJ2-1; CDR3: CASTLVRGNEQFF; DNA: TGTGCCAGCACCCTGGTCAGGGGCAATGAGCAGTTCTTC